These T cell receptor beta chains were read from a single sample in a study of blood T cell repertoires in COVID-19. Here immunoSEQ multiplex PCR was the method, and the copy in TCRdb shows in-frame clones only, minus some. The data contain roughly 35,000 clones, around 73% of them singletons. The sample consisted of peripheral blood. The receptors shown here come from a woman aged 55 to 70 with acute or convalescent COVID-19. CDR3s include the opening cysteine and the closing phenylalanine or tryptophan. Each record gives: J gene, clone size, V gene, D gene, CDR3 protein, CDR3 DNA. D genes are given only for firm matches. The size field is filled for only some rows; it gives once, few, many or a size class.

>TRBJ2-2|.|TRBV2|TRBD1
CASSETGGGRELFF
TGTGCCAGCAGCGAGACAGGGGGCGGCCGGGAGCTGTTTTTT
>TRBJ1-5|.|TRBV19|.
CASSKPGRGNQPQHF
TGTGCCAGTAGTAAACCGGGACGGGGGAATCAGCCCCAGCATTTT
>TRBJ2-2|.|TRBV5-5|TRBD1
CASSLQGLSTGELFF
TGTGCCAGCAGCTTACAGGGGCTGAGCACCGGGGAGCTGTTTTTT
>TRBJ2-3|.|TRBV19|TRBD2
CASRPGGTPTDTQYF
TGTGCCAGCCGCCCCGGGGGGACGCCCACAGATACGCAGTATTTT
>TRBJ2-3|.|TRBV14|.
CASSQVRDFGTDTQYF
TGTGCCAGCAGCCAAGTACGGGATTTTGGGACAGATACGCAGTATTTT
>TRBJ1-5|.|TRBV7-9|.
CASSLDSRPQHF
TGTGCCAGCAGCTTAGATAGCCGACCCCAGCATTTT
>TRBJ2-7|.|TRBV14|.
CASSSRGGYEQYF
TGTGCCAGCAGTTCTAGGGGGGGCTACGAGCAGTACTTC
>TRBJ1-4|.|TRBV9|.
CASSVRATNEKLFF
TGTGCCAGCAGCGTCAGGGCAACTAATGAAAAACTGTTTTTT
>TRBJ1-5|once|TRBV11-2|TRBD1
CASSSNSGTGGNQPQHF
TGTGCCAGCAGCAGTAATTCCGGGACAGGGGGCAATCAGCCCCAGCATTTT
>TRBJ2-7|few|TRBV5-8|TRBD1
CASSSPGTGGTSSYEQYF
TGTGCCAGCAGCTCACCGGGCACAGGGGGCACCTCATCCTACGAGCAGTACTTC
>TRBJ2-2|.|TRBV27|TRBD1
CASKGQGDRTGELFF
TGTGCCAGCAAGGGACAGGGGGATCGCACCGGGGAGCTGTTTTTT
>TRBJ1-1|once|TRBV19|.
CASRSGAGGMNTEAFF
TGTGCCAGTAGATCAGGGGCCGGTGGGATGAACACTGAAGCTTTCTTT
>TRBJ2-7|.|TRBV27|TRBD2
CASSSLRLAGVLYEQYF
TGTGCCAGCAGTTCCCTGCGGCTAGCGGGGGTTTTATACGAGCAGTACTTC
>TRBJ1-1|.|TRBV5-1|.
CASSFNPNTEAFF
TGCGCCAGCAGCTTCAATCCGAACACTGAAGCTTTCTTT
>TRBJ1-3|.|TRBV19|TRBD1
CATGTASGGTIYF
TGTGCCACCGGGACAGCCTCAGGGGGCACCATATATTTT